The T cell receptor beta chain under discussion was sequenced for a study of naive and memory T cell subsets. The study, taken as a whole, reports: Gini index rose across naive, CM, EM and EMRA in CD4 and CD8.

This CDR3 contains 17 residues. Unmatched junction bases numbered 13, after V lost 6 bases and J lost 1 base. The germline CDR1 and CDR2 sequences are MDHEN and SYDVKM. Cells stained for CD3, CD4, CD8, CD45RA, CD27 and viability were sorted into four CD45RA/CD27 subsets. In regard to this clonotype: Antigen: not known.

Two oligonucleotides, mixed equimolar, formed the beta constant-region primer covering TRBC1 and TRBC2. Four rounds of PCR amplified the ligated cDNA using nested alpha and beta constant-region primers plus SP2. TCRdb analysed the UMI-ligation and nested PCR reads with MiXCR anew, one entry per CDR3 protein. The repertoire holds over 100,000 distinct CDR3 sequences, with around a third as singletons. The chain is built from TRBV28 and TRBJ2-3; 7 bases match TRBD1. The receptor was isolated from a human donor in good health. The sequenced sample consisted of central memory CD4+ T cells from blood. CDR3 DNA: TGTGCCAGCAGATCCAGCCGACAGGGAGTCCGCACAGATACGCAGTATTTT. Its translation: CASRSSRQGVRTDTQYF. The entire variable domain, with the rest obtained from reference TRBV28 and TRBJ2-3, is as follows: DVKVTQSSRYLVKRTGEKVFLECVQDMDHENMFWYRQDPGLGLRLIYFSYDVKMKEKGDIPEGYSVSREKKERFSLILESASTNQTSMYLCASRSSRQGVRTDTQYFGPGTRLTVL.